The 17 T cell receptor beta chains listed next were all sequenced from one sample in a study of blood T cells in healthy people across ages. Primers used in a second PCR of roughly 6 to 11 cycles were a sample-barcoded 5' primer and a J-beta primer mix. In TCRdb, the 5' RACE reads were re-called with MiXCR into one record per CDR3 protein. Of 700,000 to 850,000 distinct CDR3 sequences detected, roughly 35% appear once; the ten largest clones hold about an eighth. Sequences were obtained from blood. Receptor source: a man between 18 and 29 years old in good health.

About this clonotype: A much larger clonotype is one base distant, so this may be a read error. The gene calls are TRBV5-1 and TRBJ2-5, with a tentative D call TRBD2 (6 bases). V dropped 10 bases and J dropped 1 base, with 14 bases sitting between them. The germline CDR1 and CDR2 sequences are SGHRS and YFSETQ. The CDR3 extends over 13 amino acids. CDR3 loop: CAGGMGRQETQYF. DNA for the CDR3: TGCGCCGGCGGGATGGGACGCCAAGAGACCCAGTACTTC.

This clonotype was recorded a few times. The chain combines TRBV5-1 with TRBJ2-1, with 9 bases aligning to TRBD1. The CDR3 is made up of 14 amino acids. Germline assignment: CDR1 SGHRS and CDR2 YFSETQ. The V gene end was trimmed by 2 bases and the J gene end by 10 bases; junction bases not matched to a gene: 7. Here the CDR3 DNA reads TGCGCCAGCAGCTTACCGGGACAGGGACCGGAGCAGTTCTTC. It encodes CASSLPGQGPEQFF.

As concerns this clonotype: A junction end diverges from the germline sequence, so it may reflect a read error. CDR3 sequence reads: CASSMTSTKDPNAGELFF. The CDR3, as DNA: TGTGCCAGCTCTATGACTAGCACGAAGGATCCGAACGCCGGGGAGCTGTTTTTT. V and J are TRBV18 and TRBJ2-2; 7 bases are a match to TRBD2. CDR3 length equals 18 residues. Germline V CDR1 and CDR2: KGHSH, LQKENI.

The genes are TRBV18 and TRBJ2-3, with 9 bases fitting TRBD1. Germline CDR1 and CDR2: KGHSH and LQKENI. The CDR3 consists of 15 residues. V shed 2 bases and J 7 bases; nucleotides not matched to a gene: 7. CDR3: CASSPTTGGWNTQYF. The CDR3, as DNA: TGTGCCAGCTCACCAACAACAGGGGGCTGGAATACGCAGTATTTT.

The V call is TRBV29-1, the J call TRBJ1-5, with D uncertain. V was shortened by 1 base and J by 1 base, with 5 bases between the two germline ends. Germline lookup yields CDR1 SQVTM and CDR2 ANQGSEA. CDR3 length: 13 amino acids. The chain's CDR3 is CSVEVGSNQPQHF. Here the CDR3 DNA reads TGCAGCGTTGAAGTTGGCAGCAATCAGCCCCAGCATTTT. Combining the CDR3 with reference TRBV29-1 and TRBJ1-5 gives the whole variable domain SAVISQKPSRDICQRGTSLTIQCQVDSQVTMMFWYRQQPGQSLTLIATANQGSEATYESGFVIDKFPISRPNLTFSTLTVSNMSPEDSSIYLCSVEVGSNQPQHFGDGTRLSIL.

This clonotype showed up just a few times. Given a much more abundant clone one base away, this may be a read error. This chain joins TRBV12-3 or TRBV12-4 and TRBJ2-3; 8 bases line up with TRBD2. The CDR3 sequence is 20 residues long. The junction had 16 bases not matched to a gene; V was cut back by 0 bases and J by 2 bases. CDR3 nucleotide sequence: TGTGCCAGCAGTTTAGCGCTAAAGGGCGGGGGGACCGCTAACACAGATACGCAGTATTTT. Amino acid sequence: CASSLALKGGGTANTDTQYF.

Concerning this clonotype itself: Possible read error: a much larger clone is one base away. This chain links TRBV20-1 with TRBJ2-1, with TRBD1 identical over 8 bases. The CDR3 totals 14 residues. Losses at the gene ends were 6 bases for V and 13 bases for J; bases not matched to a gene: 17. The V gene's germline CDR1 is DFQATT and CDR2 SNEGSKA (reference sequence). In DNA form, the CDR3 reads TGCAGTGCCCCCAGGACAGGGATGCAAGAGACCCAGTTCTTC. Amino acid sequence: CSAPRTGMQETQFF.

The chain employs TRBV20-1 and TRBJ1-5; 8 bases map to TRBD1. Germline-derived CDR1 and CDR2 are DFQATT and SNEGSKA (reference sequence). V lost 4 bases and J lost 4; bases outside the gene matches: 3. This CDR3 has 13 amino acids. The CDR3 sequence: CSATTGVNQPQHF. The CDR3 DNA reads TGCAGTGCTACGACAGGGGTTAATCAGCCCCAGCATTTT.

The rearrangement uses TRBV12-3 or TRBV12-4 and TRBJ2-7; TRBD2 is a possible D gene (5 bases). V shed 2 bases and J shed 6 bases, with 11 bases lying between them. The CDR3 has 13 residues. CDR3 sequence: CASSLRRGCEQYF. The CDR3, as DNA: TGTGCCAGCAGTTTAAGGAGAGGGTGCGAGCAGTACTTC.

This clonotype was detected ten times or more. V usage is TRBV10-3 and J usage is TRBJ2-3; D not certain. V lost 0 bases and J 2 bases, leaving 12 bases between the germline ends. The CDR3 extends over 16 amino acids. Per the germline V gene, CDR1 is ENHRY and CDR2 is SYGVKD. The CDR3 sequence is CAISESGRLLTDTQYF. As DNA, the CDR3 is TGTGCCATCAGTGAGTCGGGTCGGCTTCTCACAGATACGCAGTATTTT.

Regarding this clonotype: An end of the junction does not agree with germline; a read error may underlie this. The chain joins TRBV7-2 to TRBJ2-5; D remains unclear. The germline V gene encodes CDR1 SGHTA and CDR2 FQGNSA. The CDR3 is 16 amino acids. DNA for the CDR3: TGTGCCAGCAGCCTCATCGGGCCAAACGCACAAGAGGCCCAGTACTTC. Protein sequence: CASSLIGPNAQEAQYF.

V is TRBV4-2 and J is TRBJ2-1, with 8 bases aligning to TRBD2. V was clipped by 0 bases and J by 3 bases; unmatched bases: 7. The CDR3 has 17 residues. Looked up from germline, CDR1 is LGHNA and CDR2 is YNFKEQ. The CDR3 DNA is TGTGCCAGCAGCCAAGATCCAGCGGGGGCCAACTACAATGAGCAGTTCTTC. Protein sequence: CASSQDPAGANYNEQFF.

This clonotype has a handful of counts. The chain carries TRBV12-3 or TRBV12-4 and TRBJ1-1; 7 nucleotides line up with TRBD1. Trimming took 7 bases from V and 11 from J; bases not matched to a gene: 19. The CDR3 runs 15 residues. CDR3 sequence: CASTLGKGAFSEAFF. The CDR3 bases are TGTGCCAGCACCCTAGGGAAGGGGGCGTTCTCGGAGGCTTTCTTT.

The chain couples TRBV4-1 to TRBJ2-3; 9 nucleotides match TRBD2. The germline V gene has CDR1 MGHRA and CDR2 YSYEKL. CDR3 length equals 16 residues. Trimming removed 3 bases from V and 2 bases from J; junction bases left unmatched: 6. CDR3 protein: CASSQKRGAVTDTQYF. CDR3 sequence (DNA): TGCGCCAGCAGCCAGAAGCGGGGGGCCGTCACAGATACGCAGTATTTT.

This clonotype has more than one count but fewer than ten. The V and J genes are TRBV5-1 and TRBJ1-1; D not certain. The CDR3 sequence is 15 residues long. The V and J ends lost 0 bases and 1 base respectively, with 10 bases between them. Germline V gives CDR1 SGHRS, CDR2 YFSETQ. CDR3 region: CASSLDGKANTEAFF. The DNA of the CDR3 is TGCGCCAGCAGCTTGGATGGCAAAGCGAACACTGAAGCTTTCTTT.

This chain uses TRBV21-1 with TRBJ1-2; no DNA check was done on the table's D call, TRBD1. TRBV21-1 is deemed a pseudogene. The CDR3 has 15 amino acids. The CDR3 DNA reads TGTGCCAGCAGCAAAGGGGGACAGGGGGCTTATGGCTACACCTTC. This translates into CASSKGGQGAYGYTF.

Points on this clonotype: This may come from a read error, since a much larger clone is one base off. CDR3 region: CSARNWGRVDEQYF. CDR3 bases: TGCAGTGCTAGAAATTGGGGCAGGGTGGATGAGCAGTACTTC. V gene TRBV20-1 combines with J gene TRBJ2-7, with D possibly matching TRBD1 (5 bases). Germline CDR1 and CDR2: DFQATT and SNEGSKA (reference sequence). The CDR3 covers 14 residues. The V gene lost 2 bases and the J gene lost 7 bases, with 18 bases spanning the gap.